The subject of this entry is one T cell receptor (beta chain). Its antigen is currently not known. Base qualities are not provided; no much larger clone lies one nucleotide away. Library preparation used PCR. TCR sequencing of DNA from cultured CD4+ T cells used the Oncomine TCR Beta short-read assay at the Johns Hopkins FTIC core. The QIAamp micro DNA kit was used to extract genomic DNA from the cultured CD4+ T cells. Oncomine TCR Beta libraries made from cultured CD4+ T cells were pooled using unique dual indexes and sequenced on an Illumina iSeq 100. On the study's bioinformatics: Non-productive sequences were removed, and CDR3s not starting with C, not ending with F or W, or shorter than 7 amino acids were discarded. The MANAFEST web application identified antigen-specific clonotypes by comparing peptide-stimulated wells against reference wells and other culture wells. Positive clones required FDR below 0.05, an odds ratio above 5, and productive frequency above 0.1% in at least two of three replicate wells. A clonotype was classed as cross-reactive if the clonotype showed significant expansion both in SARS-CoV-2 spike wells and in at least one common cold coronavirus spike condition. Levenshtein distances (stringdist) and unrooted phylogenetic trees (ape) in R version 3.6.1 were used to assess CDR3 homology. TCRdb trimmed the raw reads at Q25, called clones with MiXCR and kept productive beta chains. When rows share a CDR3 protein, they turn into one entry using the most common DNA and genes. TCRdb, not the original authors, processed these V and J calls. The sample table records about 10,000 distinct CDR3 sequences; approximately 59% of these occur just once. The top ten constitute around 15% of the sample.

Interpreted using the paper, the treatment or condition label stands for: roughly 10-day PBMC culture with coronavirus spike peptide pools or control peptides (ViraFEST assay). The study used the ViraFEST assay, which expanded antigen-specific T cells with peptide pools and then identified expanded clonotypes by TCR sequencing. The convalescent patients' positive SARS-CoV-2 PCR tests fell between March and December 2020, which was before the Alpha, Beta and Delta variants emerged in the United States. Each well held about 1.8 million PBMCs cultured with roughly 10 ug/ml peptide pools in IMDM containing roughly 5% human AB serum and roughly 9.3 IU/ml IL-2. Half of the culture medium was replaced with fresh IL-2-containing medium on days 3 and 7. Once the cells had been in culture for about 10 days, the EasySep CD4+ T cell isolation kit was used to isolate CD4+ T cells by negative selection. Ficoll-Paque Plus gradient centrifugation was used to isolate PBMCs from whole blood, and the isolated PBMCs were then either used fresh or cryopreserved at -140C. Triplicate wells were generally used for each culture condition.

This entry is derived from a study of vaccination and CD4 T cells after COVID-19 (dated by TCRdb to between 2021 and 2022). Broadly, across the study: Every convalescent patient had a positive nasal swab PCR test for SARS-CoV-2, with mild disease in nine patients and severe disease in one. The convalescent cohort comprised six males and four females, including two Hispanic individuals, seven Caucasians, two Asians and one multiracial person. Two doses of either the Pfizer-BioNTech BNT162b2 vaccine (n=8) or the Moderna mRNA-1273 vaccine (n=2) were administered to participants. Post-COVID blood samples were collected from convalescent patients a median of about 92 days after diagnosis, with a range of about 30 to 161 days. Post-vaccine blood samples were taken a median of 72 days after the second vaccine dose, with a range of roughly 13 to 250 days. The cultures were stimulated with overlapping spike peptide pools from SARS-CoV-2 and from the common cold coronaviruses HCoV-NL63, HCoV-OC43 and HCoV-229E. Control cultures received a CEFX viral epitope pool as the positive control, an HIV-1 Nef peptide pool as the negative control, or no peptide. In roughly 10 COVID-19 convalescent patients and a few infection-naive healthy vaccine recipients, the spike-specific CD4+ TCR repertoire before mRNA vaccination was compared with the repertoire after mRNA vaccination. General findings and caveats noted by the study authors: Of the vaccine-specific clones found in convalescent patients, nearly all (304 of 307) were mono-reactive for SARS-CoV-2 spike instead of being cross-reactive with common cold coronaviruses. An increase in the median number of SARS-CoV-2-reactive clonotypes from approximately 20 after infection to roughly 38 after vaccination was observed, but the change was not found to be significant. The study included relatively few convalescent patients and did not analyze early timepoints after natural infection. Among the post-vaccine SARS-CoV-2-reactive clones in convalescent patients, a median about 89% showed up only after vaccination, which suggests vaccine-specific priming.

Unmatched junction bases come to 8, with V trimmed by 4 bases and J by 6 bases. Looking up the germline V gene yields CDR1 MNHEY and CDR2 SVGAGI. Inclusive of the bounding cysteine and phenylalanine, the CDR3 is 14 residues long. Only the CDR3 region is kept as DNA, spanning 42 bases read in frame from base 1. The rearrangement combines TRBV6-5 with TRBJ2-7; 8 junctional bases match TRBD1. This sequence originates from a human donor who had recovered from COVID-19. Sequencing input: CD4+ T cells from blood, cultured in vitro. DNA sequence: TGTGCCAGCAGTTCCGGACAGGGTATGGTCGAGCAGTACTTC. This sequence encodes CASSSGQGMVEQYF.